This T cell receptor (beta chain) was recovered during a study of T cell responses to AZD1222 COVID-19 vaccine. This clone occurred a few times. Its cognate antigen is unknown. Germline CDR1 is MNHEY and CDR2 is SVGAGI. V lost 6 bases and J 8 bases, leaving 17 bases between the germline ends. The CDR3 has 15 amino acids. Second-dose schedules of about 4 or about 12 weeks were combined. Study-level points and caveats: Across spike, vaccine-associated CD4 TCRs were found, dominant at 160-218 and 743-854.

Sequencing was performed with immunoSEQ multiplex PCR; in TCRdb, only in-frame clones are kept and a portion is missing. Of around 70,000 clones in the sample, about 85% were seen once. The V call is TRBV6-5, the J call TRBJ1-6; D might be TRBD1 (5 bases). The sequencing used peripheral blood, collected 28 days after the second AZD1222 dose. The TCR was taken from an adult who received the AZD1222 COVID-19 vaccine. CDR3 nucleotides: TGTGCCAGCAGAACCGGGACGGCAGAGGATTCACCCCTCCACTTT. This encodes CASRTGTAEDSPLHF.